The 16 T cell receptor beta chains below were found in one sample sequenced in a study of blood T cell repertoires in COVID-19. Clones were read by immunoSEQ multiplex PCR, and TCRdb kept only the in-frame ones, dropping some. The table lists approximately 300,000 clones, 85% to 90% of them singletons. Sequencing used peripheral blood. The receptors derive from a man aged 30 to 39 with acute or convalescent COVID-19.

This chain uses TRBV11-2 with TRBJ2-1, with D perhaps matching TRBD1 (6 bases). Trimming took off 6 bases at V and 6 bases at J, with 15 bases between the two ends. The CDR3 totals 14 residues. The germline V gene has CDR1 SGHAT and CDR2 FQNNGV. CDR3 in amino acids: CASRPQGSVNEQFF. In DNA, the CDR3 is TGTGCCAGCAGGCCGCAGGGGTCGGTCAATGAGCAGTTCTTC.

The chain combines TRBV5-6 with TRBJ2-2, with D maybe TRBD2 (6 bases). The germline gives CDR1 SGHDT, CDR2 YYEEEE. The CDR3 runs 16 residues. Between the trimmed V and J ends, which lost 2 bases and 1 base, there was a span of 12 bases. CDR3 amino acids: CASSLLPGVNTGELFF. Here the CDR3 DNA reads TGTGCCAGCAGCTTATTACCGGGGGTGAACACCGGGGAGCTGTTTTTT.

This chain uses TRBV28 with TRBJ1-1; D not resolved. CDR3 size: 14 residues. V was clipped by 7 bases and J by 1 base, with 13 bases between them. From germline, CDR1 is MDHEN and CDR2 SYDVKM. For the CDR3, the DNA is TGTGCCAGCACCCCGGGAGGAGGGAACACTGAAGCTTTCTTT. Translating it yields CASTPGGGNTEAFF.

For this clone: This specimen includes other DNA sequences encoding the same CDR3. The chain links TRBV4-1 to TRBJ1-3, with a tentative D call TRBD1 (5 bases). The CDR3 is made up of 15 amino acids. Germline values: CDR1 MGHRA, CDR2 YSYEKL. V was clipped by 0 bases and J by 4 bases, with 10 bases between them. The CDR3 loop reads CASSQDQGSGNTIYF. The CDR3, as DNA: TGCGCCAGCAGCCAAGATCAGGGTTCGGGAAACACCATATATTTT.

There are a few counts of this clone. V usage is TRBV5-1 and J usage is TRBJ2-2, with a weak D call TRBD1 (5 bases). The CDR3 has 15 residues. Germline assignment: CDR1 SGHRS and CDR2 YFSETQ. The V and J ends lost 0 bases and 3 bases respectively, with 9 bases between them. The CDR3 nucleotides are TGCGCCAGCAGCTTGGACAGGCCCGACACCGGGGAGCTGTTTTTT. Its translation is CASSLDRPDTGELFF.

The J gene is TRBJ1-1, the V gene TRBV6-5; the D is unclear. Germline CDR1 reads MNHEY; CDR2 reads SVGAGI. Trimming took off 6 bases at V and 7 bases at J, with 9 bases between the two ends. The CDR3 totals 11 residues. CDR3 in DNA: TGTGCCAGCAGATACCTGAGTGAAGCTTTCTTT. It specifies CASRYLSEAFF.

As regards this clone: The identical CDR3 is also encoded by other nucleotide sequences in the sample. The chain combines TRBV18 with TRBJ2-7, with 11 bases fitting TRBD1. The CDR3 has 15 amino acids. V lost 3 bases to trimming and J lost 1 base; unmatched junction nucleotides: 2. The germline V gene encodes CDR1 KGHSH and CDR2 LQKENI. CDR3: CASSPGTGGSYEQYF. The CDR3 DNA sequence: TGTGCCAGCTCACCTGGGACAGGGGGATCCTACGAGCAGTACTTC.

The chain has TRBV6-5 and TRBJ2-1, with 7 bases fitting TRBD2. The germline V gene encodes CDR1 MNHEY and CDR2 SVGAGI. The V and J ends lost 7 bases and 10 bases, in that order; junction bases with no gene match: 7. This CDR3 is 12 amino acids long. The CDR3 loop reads CASTRQRDEQFF. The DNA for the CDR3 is TGTGCCAGCACCCGACAGCGGGACGAGCAGTTCTTC.

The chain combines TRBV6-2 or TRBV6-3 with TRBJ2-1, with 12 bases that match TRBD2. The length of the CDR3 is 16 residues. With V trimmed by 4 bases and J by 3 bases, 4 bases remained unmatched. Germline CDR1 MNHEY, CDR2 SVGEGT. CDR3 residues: CASSWTSGAVYNEQFF. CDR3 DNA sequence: TGTGCCAGCAGTTGGACTAGCGGGGCGGTCTACAATGAGCAGTTCTTC.

In DNA, the CDR3 is TGTGCCAGCAGCCTACTAACCTACGAGCAGTACTTC. Encoded protein: CASSLLTYEQYF. This chain connects TRBV14 to TRBJ2-7, with unresolved D. The CDR3 is 12 residues long. The V and J ends lost 4 bases and 2 bases respectively, with 6 bases between them. In germline, CDR1 is SGHDN, CDR2 FVKESK.

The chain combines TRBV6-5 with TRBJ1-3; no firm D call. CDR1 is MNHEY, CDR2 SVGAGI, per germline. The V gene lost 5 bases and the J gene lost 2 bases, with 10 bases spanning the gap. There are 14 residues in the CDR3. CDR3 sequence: CASSPREAGNTIYF. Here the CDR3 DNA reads TGTGCCAGCAGTCCTCGGGAAGCTGGAAACACCATATATTTT.

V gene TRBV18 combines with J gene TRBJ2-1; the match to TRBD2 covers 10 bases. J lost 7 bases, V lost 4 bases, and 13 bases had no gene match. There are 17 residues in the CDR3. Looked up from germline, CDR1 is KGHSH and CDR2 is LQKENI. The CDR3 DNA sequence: TGTGCCAGCTCACAACTCCCTAGCGGGAGAGGAGGGAATGAGCAGTTCTTC. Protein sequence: CASSQLPSGRGGNEQFF.

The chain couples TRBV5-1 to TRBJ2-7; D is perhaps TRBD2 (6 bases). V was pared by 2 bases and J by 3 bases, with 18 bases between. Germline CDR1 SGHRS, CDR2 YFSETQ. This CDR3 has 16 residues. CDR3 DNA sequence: TGCGCCAGCAGCTTAAATAGCGGACCATCGGTCTACGAGCAGTACTTC. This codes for CASSLNSGPSVYEQYF.

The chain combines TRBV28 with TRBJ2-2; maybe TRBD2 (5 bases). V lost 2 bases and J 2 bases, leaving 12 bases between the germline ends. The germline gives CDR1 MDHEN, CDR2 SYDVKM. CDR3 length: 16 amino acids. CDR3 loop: CASSLNGKGNTGELFF. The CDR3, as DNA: TGTGCCAGCAGTTTAAACGGGAAGGGCAACACCGGGGAGCTGTTTTTT.

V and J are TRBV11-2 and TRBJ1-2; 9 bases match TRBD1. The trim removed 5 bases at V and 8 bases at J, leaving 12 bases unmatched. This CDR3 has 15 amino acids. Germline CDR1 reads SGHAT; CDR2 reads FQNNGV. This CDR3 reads CASSPQGATTAGYTF. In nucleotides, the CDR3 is TGTGCCAGCAGCCCACAGGGGGCCACGACGGCAGGCTACACCTTC.

The CDR3 sequence is CASKGLADTDTQYF. For the CDR3, the DNA is TGTGCCAGCAAAGGACTAGCGGACACAGATACGCAGTATTTT. The chain has TRBV6-5 and TRBJ2-3, with 10 positions matching TRBD2. The CDR3 extends over 14 amino acids. CDR1 and CDR2 (germline): MNHEY, SVGAGI. With V trimmed by 7 bases and J by 2 bases, 3 bases remained unmatched.